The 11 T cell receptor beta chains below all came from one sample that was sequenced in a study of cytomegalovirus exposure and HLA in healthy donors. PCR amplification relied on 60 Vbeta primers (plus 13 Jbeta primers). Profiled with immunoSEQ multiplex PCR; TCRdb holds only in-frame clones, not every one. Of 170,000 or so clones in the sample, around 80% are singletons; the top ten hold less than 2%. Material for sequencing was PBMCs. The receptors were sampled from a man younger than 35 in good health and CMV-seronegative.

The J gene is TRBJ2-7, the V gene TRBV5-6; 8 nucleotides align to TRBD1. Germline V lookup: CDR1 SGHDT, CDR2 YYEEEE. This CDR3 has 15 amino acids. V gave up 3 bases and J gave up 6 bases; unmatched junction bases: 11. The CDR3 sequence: CASSSPDRGWREQYF. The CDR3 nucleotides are TGTGCCAGCAGCTCCCCTGACAGGGGATGGCGCGAGCAGTACTTC.

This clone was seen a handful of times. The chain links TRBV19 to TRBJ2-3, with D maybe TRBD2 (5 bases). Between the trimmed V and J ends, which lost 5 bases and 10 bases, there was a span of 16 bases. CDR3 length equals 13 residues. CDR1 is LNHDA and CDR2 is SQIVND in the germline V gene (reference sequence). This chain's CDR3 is CASSVGGDVAQYF. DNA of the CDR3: TGTGCCAGTAGTGTTGGAGGAGACGTGGCGCAGTATTTT.

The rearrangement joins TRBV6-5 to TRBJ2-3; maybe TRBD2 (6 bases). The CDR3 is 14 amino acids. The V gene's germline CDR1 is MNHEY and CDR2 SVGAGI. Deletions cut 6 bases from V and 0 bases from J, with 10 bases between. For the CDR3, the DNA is TGTGCCAGCAGCCGTAGCGGTAGCACAGATACGCAGTATTTT. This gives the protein CASSRSGSTDTQYF.

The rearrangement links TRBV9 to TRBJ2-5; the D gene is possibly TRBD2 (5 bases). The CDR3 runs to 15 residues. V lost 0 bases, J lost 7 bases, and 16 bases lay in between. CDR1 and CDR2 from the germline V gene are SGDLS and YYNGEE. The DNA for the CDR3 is TGTGCCAGCAGCGTAGTTTCTGAGGCAGGAGGGACCCAGTACTTC. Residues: CASSVVSEAGGTQYF.

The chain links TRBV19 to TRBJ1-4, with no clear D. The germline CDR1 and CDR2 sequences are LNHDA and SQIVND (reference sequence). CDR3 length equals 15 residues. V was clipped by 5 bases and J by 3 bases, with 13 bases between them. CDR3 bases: TGTGCCAGTAGTGCCCGGACGAGGGCTAATGAAAAACTGTTTTTT. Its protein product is CASSARTRANEKLFF. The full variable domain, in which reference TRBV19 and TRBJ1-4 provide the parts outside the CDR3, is DGGITQSPKYLFRKEGQNVTLSCEQNLNHDAMYWYRQDPGQGLRLIYYSQIVNDFQKGDIAEGYSVSREKKESFPLTVTSAQKNPTAFYLCASSARTRANEKLFFGSGTQLSVL.

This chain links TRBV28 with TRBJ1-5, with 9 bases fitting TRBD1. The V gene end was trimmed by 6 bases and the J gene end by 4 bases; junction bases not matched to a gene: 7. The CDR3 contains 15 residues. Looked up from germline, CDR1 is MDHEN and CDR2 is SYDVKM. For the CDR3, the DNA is TGTGCCAGCAGACCTAACAGGGGGCTAAATCAGCCCCAGCATTTT. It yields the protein CASRPNRGLNQPQHF.

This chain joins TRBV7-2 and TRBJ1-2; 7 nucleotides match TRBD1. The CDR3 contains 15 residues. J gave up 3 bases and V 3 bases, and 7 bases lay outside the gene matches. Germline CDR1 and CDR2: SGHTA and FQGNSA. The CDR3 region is CASSFNRGWDYGYTF. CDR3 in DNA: TGTGCCAGCAGCTTTAACAGGGGATGGGACTATGGCTACACCTTC.

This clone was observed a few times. The CDR3: CASSILDRGGNQPQHF. CDR3 sequence (DNA): TGTGCCAGTAGTATCCTAGACAGGGGAGGGAATCAGCCCCAGCATTTT. The chain carries TRBV19 and TRBJ1-5; 8 bases map to TRBD1. CDR1 is LNHDA and CDR2 is SQIVND in the germline V gene (reference sequence). The J segment lost 4 bases and the V segment lost 3 bases, leaving 8 bases of the junction unmatched. This CDR3 spans 16 amino acids.

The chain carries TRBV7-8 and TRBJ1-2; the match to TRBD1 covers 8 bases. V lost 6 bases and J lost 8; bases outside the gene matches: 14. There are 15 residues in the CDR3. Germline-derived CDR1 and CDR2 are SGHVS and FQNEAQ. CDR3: CASSPPGGTGTGYTF. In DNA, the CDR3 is TGTGCCAGCAGTCCGCCGGGCGGGACAGGCACGGGCTACACCTTC.

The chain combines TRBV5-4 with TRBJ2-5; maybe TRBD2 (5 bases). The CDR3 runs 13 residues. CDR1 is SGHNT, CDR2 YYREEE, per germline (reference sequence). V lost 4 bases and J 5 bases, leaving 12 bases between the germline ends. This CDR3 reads CASSPAGWETQYF. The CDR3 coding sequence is TGTGCCAGCAGCCCCGCGGGCTGGGAGACCCAGTACTTC.

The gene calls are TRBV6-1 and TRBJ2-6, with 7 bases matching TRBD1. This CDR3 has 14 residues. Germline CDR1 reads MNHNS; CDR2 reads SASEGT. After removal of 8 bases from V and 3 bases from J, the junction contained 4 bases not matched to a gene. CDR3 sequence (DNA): TGTGCCAGCGTTACAGGGGATGGGGCCAACGTCCTGACTTTC. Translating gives CASVTGDGANVLTF.